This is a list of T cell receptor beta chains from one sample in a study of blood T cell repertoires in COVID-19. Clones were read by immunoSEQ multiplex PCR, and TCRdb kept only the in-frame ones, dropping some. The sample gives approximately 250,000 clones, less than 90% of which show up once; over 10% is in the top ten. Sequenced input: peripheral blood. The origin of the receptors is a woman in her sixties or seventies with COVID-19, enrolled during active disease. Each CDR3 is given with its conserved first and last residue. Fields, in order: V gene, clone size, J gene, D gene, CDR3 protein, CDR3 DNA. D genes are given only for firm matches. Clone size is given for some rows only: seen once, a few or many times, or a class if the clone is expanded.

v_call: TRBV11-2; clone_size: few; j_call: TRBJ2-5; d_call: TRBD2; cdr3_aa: CASSREAGVQETQYF; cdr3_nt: TGTGCCAGCAGTCGAGAGGCGGGGGTTCAAGAGACCCAGTACTTC
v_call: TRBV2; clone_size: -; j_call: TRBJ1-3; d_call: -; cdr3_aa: CASSDSRVAGNTIYF; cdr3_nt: TGTGCCAGCAGTGACTCCAGGGTTGCTGGAAACACCATATATTTT
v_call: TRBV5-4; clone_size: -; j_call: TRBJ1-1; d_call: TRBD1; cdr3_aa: CASSPRGTVGEAFF; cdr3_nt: TGTGCCAGCAGCCCCCGGGGGACAGTAGGGGAAGCTTTCTTT
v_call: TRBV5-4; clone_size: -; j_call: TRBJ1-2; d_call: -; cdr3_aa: CASSLVRGADYGYTF; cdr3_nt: TGTGCCAGCAGCTTGGTGCGGGGCGCCGACTATGGCTACACCTTC
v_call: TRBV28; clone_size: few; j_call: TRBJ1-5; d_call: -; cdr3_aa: CASSPLGGGEQPQHF; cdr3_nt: TGTGCCAGCAGCCCACTGGGGGGAGGTGAGCAGCCCCAGCATTTT
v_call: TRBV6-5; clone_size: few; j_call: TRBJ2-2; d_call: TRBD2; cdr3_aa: CALSTSGAGELFF; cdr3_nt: TGTGCCCTTTCGACTAGCGGGGCCGGGGAGCTGTTTTTT
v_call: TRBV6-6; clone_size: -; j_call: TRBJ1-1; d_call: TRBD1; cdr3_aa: CASSSASDRGTEAFF; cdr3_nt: TGTGCCAGCAGTTCAGCCTCCGACAGGGGGACTGAAGCTTTCTTT
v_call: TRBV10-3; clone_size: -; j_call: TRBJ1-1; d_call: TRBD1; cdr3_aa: CAINQGAKTNTEAFF; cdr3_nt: TGTGCCATCAACCAGGGGGCAAAAACAAACACTGAAGCTTTCTTT
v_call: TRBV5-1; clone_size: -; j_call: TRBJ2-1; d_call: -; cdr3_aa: CASTPGPSEQFF; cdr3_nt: TGCGCCAGCACCCCAGGGCCTTCTGAGCAGTTCTTC
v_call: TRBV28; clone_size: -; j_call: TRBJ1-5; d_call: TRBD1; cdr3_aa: CASSPTGVRDQPQHF; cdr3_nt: TGTGCCAGCAGTCCGACAGGGGTTCGTGATCAGCCCCAGCATTTT
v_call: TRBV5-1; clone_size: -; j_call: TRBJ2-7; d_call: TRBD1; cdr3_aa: CASSLGGTGGNEQYF; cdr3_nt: TGCGCCAGCAGCTTGGGGGGAACAGGGGGCAACGAGCAGTACTTC
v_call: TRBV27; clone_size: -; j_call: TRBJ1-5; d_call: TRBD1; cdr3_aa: CASSGGTGNSNQPQHF; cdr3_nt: TGTGCCAGCAGTGGTGGGACAGGGAATAGCAATCAGCCCCAGCATTTT
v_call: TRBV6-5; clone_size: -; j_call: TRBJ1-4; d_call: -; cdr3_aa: CASSYPFSTNEKLFF; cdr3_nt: TGTGCCAGCAGTTACCCGTTCTCAACTAATGAAAAACTGTTTTTT
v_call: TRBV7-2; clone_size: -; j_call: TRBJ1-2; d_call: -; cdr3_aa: CASSLERRADYGYTF; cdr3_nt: TGTGCCAGCAGCTTAGAGCGCAGGGCGGACTATGGCTACACCTTC
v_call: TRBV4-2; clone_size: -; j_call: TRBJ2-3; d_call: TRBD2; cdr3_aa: CASSQGGGANTQYF; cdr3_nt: TGTGCCAGCAGCCAAGGGGGGGGTGCAAATACGCAGTATTTT
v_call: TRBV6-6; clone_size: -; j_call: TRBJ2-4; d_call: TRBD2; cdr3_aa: CASSPPGEGPYAKNIQYF; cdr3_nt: TGTGCCAGCAGTCCCCCGGGGGAGGGGCCGTATGCCAAAAACATTCAGTACTTC
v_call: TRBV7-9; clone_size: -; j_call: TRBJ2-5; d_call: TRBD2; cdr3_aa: CASSPRTSEFGAETQYF; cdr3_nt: TGTGCCAGCAGCCCCAGGACTAGCGAGTTCGGTGCGGAGACCCAGTACTTC
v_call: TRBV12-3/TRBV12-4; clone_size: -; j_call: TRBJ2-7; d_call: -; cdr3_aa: CASSLTVVSEQYF; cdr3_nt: TGTGCCAGCAGTTTGACAGTCGTGAGCGAGCAGTACTTC
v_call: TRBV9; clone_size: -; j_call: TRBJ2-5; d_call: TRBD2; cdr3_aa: CASSPSGGLQETQYF; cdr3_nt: TGTGCCAGCAGCCCCTCCGGGGGACTACAAGAGACCCAGTACTTC
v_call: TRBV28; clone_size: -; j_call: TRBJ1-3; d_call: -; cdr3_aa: CASGETGLTSGNTIYF; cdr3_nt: TGTGCCAGCGGGGAGACAGGCTTAACTTCTGGAAACACCATATATTTT
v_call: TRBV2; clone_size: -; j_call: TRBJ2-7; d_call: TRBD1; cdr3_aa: CASSSGQAPYEQYF; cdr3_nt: TGTGCCAGCAGCTCGGGACAGGCCCCCTACGAGCAGTACTTC
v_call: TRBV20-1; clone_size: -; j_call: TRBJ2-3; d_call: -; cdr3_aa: CSAFTSSAQYF; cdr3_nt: TGCAGTGCTTTTACTAGCTCTGCGCAGTATTTT